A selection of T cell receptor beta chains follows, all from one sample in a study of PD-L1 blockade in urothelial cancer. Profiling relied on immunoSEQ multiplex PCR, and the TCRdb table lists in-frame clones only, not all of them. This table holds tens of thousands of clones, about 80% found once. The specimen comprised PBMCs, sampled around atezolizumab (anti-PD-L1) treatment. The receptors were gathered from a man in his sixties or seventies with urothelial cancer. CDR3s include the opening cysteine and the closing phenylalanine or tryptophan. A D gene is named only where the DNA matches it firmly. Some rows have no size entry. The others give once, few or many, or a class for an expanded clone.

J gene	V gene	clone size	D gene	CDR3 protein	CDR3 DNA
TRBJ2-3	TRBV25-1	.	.	CASSDSVGLYTDTQYF	TGTGCCAGCAGTGACTCCGTCGGACTATACACAGATACGCAGTATTTT
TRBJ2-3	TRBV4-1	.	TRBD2	CASSQVGRERPDTQYF	TGCGCCAGCAGCCAAGTGGGGCGGGAGAGGCCAGATACGCAGTATTTT
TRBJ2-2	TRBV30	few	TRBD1	CAWSVYRGPGELFF	TGTGCCTGGAGTGTTTACAGGGGGCCCGGGGAGCTGTTTTTT
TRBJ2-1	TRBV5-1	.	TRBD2	CASSPAGEAGGPGEQFF	TGCGCCAGCAGCCCGGCGGGGGAGGCGGGAGGGCCGGGTGAGCAGTTCTTC
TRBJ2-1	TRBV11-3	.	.	CASSLDRSEQFF	TGTGCCAGCAGCTTAGATCGTTCGGAGCAGTTCTTC
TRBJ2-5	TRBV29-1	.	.	CSVLRVAGETQYF	TGCAGCGTTCTGAGGGTTGCGGGAGAGACCCAGTACTTC
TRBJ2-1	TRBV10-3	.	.	CAISDRTRGEQFF	TGTGCCATCAGTGACAGAACCCGAGGGGAGCAGTTCTTC
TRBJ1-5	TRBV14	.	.	CASSQAGGSNQPQHF	TGTGCCAGCAGCCAAGCCGGAGGAAGCAATCAGCCCCAGCATTTT
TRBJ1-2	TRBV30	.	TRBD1	CAWSGGGAGGYTF	TGTGCCTGGAGTGGAGGGGGCGCGGGTGGCTACACCTTC
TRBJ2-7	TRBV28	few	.	CASSFGTGEQYF	TGTGCCAGCAGTTTTGGCACGGGCGAGCAGTACTTC
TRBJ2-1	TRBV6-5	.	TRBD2	CASSYRGLGSYNEQFF	TGTGCCAGCAGTTATAGAGGACTAGGGTCCTACAATGAGCAGTTCTTC
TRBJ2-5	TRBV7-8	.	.	CASSLGAGLGTQYF	TGTGCCAGCAGCTTAGGTGCAGGGTTGGGGACCCAGTACTTC
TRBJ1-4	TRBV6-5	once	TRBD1	CASSPQGLNEKLFF	TGTGCCAGCAGCCCACAGGGGCTAAATGAAAAACTGTTTTTT
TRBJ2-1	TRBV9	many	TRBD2	CASSPSGSGNEQFF	TGTGCCAGCAGCCCGAGCGGGAGTGGTAATGAGCAGTTCTTC
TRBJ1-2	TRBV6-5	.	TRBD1	CASSRSGQGNYGYTF	TGTGCCAGCAGTCGCAGTGGACAGGGGAACTATGGCTACACCTTC
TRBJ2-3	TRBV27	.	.	CASSLRKKGGTDTQYF	TGTGCCAGCAGTTTAAGGAAGAAGGGGGGCACAGATACGCAGTATTTT
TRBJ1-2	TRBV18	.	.	CASSPEASGARSYGYTF	TGTGCCAGCTCACCTGAAGCATCAGGGGCGCGATCCTATGGCTACACCTTC
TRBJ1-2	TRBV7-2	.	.	CASRREGPARGYTF	TGTGCCAGCCGGCGGGAGGGACCGGCCAGAGGCTACACCTTC
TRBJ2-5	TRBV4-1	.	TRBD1	CASSQGDRGHETQYF	TGCGCCAGCAGCCAAGGGGACAGGGGGCATGAGACCCAGTACTTC
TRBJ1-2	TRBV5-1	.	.	CASSSAGRYAQGYTF	TGCGCCAGCAGCTCGGCGGGCAGATACGCTCAAGGCTACACCTTC
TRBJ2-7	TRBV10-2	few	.	CASSEGAFYEQYF	TGCGCCAGCAGTGAGGGGGCGTTCTACGAGCAGTACTTC
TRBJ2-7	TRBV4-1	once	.	CASSQEVIWASDIHGFSYEQYF	TGCGCCAGCAGCCAAGAGGTAATCTGGGCTAGCGATATCCATGGGTTTTCCTACGAGCAGTACTTC
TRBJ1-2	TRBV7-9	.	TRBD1	CASSLETGYGYTF	TGTGCCAGCAGCTTAGAGACAGGGTATGGCTACACCTTC
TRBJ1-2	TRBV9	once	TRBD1	CASSVGGATGYGYTF	TGTGCCAGCAGCGTAGGAGGGGCGACAGGGTATGGCTACACCTTC
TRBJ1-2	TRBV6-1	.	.	CASSGQPDSYGYTF	TGTGCCAGCAGTGGACAGCCCGATTCCTATGGCTACACCTTC
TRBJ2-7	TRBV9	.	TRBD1	CASSVGPGQGASYEQYF	TGTGCCAGCAGCGTAGGCCCGGGACAGGGGGCTTCCTACGAGCAGTACTTC
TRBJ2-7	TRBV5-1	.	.	CASSLGGGRDSSYEQYF	TGCGCCAGCAGCTTGGGCGGGGGCAGGGATAGCTCCTACGAGCAGTACTTC
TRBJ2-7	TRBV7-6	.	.	CASSPGTYEQYF	TGTGCCAGCAGCCCCGGGACCTACGAGCAGTACTTC
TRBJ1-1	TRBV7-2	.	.	CASSFRVNTEAFF	TGTGCCAGCAGCTTTCGGGTGAACACTGAAGCTTTCTTT
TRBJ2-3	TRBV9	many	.	CASSVSTGAQYF	TGTGCCAGCAGCGTATCGACCGGGGCGCAGTATTTT
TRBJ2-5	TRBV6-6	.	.	CASTRDSQETQYF	TGTGCCAGCACCCGAGACAGCCAAGAGACCCAGTACTTC
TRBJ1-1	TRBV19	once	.	CASSTTTDNTEAFF	TGTGCCAGTAGTACAACGACAGATAACACTGAAGCTTTCTTT
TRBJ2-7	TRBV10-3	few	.	CAIRSLADSYEQYF	TGTGCCATCAGATCTCTTGCGGACTCCTACGAGCAGTACTTC
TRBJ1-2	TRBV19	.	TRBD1	CASSIGTGEVYGYTF	TGTGCCAGTAGTATCGGTACAGGGGAAGTCTATGGCTACACCTTC
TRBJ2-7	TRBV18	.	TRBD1	CASSRDRANEQYF	TGTGCCAGCTCCCGCGACAGGGCCAACGAGCAGTACTTC
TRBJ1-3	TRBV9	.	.	CASSGQLAGNTIYF	TGTGCCAGCAGCGGACAGCTAGCTGGAAACACCATATATTTT
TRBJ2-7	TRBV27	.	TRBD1	CASIGTGPTMQYF	TGTGCCAGCATCGGGACAGGGCCTACGATGCAGTACTTC
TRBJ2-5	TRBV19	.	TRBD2	CASSPRTSGHQETQYF	TGTGCCAGTAGTCCTCGGACTAGCGGCCACCAAGAGACCCAGTACTTC
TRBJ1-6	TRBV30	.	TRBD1	CAWGRDRNSPLHF	TGTGCCTGGGGTCGGGACAGGAATTCACCCCTCCACTTT
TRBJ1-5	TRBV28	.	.	CATEGDGNQPQHF	TGTGCCACCGAGGGAGATGGCAATCAGCCCCAGCATTTT
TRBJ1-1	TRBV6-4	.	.	CASSEEFKNTEAFF	TGTGCCAGCAGTGAGGAGTTTAAAAACACTGAAGCTTTCTTT
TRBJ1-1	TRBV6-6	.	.	CASSSFDSEAFF	TGTGCCAGCAGTTCTTTCGACTCTGAAGCTTTCTTT
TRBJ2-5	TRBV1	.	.	CTSSQDWASGNQETQYF	.
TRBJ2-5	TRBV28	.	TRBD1	CASRPGTAGQETQYF	TGTGCCAGCAGGCCCGGGACAGCAGGCCAAGAGACCCAGTACTTC
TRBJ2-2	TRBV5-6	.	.	CASTGGVAGELFF	TGTGCCAGCACCGGCGGGGTCGCCGGGGAGCTGTTTTTT
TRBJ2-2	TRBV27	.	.	CASRRFGGQTNTGELFF	TGTGCCAGCAGGAGGTTCGGAGGACAGACGAACACCGGGGAGCTGTTTTTT